Listed here are 10 T cell receptor beta chains from one sample, sequenced in a study of T cells after yellow fever vaccination (dated by TCRdb to the late 2010s). Read against the paper, the sample's treatment or condition label means: live attenuated yellow fever vaccine strain. Libraries were made using 5' RACE. The instrument was an Illumina NovaSeq 6000. TCRdb passed the public sequencing reads through fastp at Q25 and MiXCR, retaining productive beta sequences. Identical CDR3 protein sequences are pooled into one entry, listed with their most common genes and DNA. Here the sample has 250,000 to 300,000 distinct CDR3 sequences; roughly 9% occur a single time. About 3.5% of the sample goes to the ten largest clones. The material was CD4+ T cells sorted from PBMCs, obtained 5 days after the yellow fever booster vaccination. The receptors stem from a young man who received the YFV17D yellow fever vaccine.

In this sample, this clonotype turned up many times. The chain combines TRBV7-9 with TRBJ1-2; possibly TRBD1 for D (5 bases). With 5 bases removed from V and 4 bases from J, the gap between germline ends came to 14 bases. Looked up from germline, CDR1 is SEHNR and CDR2 is FQNEAQ (reference sequence). The CDR3 extends over 14 amino acids. The CDR3 spells CASSPQGGPYGYTF. CDR3 DNA sequence: TGTGCCAGCAGCCCCCAGGGAGGCCCCTATGGCTACACCTTC.

This clonotype appeared a few times. The chain combines TRBV12-3 or TRBV12-4 with TRBJ1-1; 8 nucleotides match TRBD1. After removal of 6 bases from V and 1 base from J, the junction contained 4 bases not matched to a gene. The CDR3 covers 14 residues. The CDR3 DNA follows: TGTGCCAGCAGAGGACAGGGTTGGAACACTGAAGCTTTCTTT. Its translation: CASRGQGWNTEAFF.

This clonotype was detected many times. CDR3 in amino acids: CASSLWGISYNEQFF. DNA for the CDR3: TGCGCCAGCAGCTTGTGGGGTATCTCCTACAATGAGCAGTTCTTC. This chain joins TRBV5-1 and TRBJ2-1; no clear D. V was shortened by 1 base and J by 0 bases, with 8 bases between the two germline ends. The CDR3 has 15 amino acids. CDR1 is SGHRS and CDR2 is YFSETQ in the germline V gene.

This clonotype was counted many times. The V call is TRBV12-3 or TRBV12-4, the J call TRBJ2-1; TRBD2 agrees at 9 bases. V lost 3 bases to trimming and J lost 9 bases; unmatched junction nucleotides: 6. This CDR3 region has 14 residues. The CDR3 reads CASSLRLAGSEQFF. The CDR3 nucleotides are TGTGCCAGCAGTTTGAGGCTAGCGGGGAGTGAGCAGTTCTTC.

The chain combines TRBV12-3 or TRBV12-4 with TRBJ1-6; D is ambiguous. This CDR3 is built from 12 residues. V was trimmed by 9 bases and J by 6 bases, leaving 9 bases between them. The CDR3 DNA sequence: TGTGCCAGTCCCCGATTTAATTCACCCCTCCACTTT. As protein: CASPRFNSPLHF.

J is TRBJ1-2 and V is TRBV20-1; D unclear. The V end was cut by 2 bases, the J end by 8 bases, with 15 bases between. The germline CDR1 and CDR2 sequences are DFQATT and SNEGSKA (reference sequence). This CDR3 region has 13 residues. The CDR3, as DNA: TGCAGTGCTAGATTCGGCTCCTTGCAGGGCTACACCTTC. It encodes CSARFGSLQGYTF.

V is TRBV20-1 and J is TRBJ1-6; D unclear. There are 14 residues in the CDR3. Germline V lookup: CDR1 DFQATT, CDR2 SNEGSKA (reference sequence). The V end lost 6 bases, the J end lost 10 bases, and 19 bases lay between the germline ends. For the CDR3, the DNA is TGCAGTGCCAGAACTTTCGGGCCACCCTCACCCCTCCACTTT. This codes for CSARTFGPPSPLHF.

This clonotype has just a few counts. V is TRBV30 and J is TRBJ1-1; D unresolved. Between the trimmed V and J ends, which lost 0 bases and 2 bases, there was a span of 7 bases. Germline V gene data show CDR1 as GTSNPN and CDR2 as SVGIG (reference sequence). The CDR3 is 13 residues long. The CDR3 DNA follows: TGTGCCTGGAGTGTTGAGGGCAACACTGAAGCTTTCTTT. Translating it yields CAWSVEGNTEAFF.

V gene TRBV7-2 combines with J gene TRBJ1-5, with D uncertain. The CDR3 totals 14 residues. The germline V gene has CDR1 SGHTA and CDR2 FQGNSA. V was cut by 3 bases and J by 7 bases, with 13 bases left in between. The CDR3 spells CASSLAGEGQPQHF. The CDR3 DNA sequence: TGTGCCAGCAGCTTGGCAGGCGAGGGACAGCCCCAGCATTTT.

There are a few counts of this clonotype. V gene TRBV27 combines with J gene TRBJ2-7; a possible D gene is TRBD1 (6 bases). The CDR3 totals 16 residues. CDR1 is MNHEY, CDR2 SMNVEV, per germline (reference sequence). Trimming removed 10 bases from V and 4 bases from J, with 26 bases in between. The CDR3 region is CAKRGLVQGLGYEQYV. CDR3 sequence (DNA): TGTGCCAAACGAGGGCTGGTGCAGGGGCTGGGATACGAGCAGTACGTC.